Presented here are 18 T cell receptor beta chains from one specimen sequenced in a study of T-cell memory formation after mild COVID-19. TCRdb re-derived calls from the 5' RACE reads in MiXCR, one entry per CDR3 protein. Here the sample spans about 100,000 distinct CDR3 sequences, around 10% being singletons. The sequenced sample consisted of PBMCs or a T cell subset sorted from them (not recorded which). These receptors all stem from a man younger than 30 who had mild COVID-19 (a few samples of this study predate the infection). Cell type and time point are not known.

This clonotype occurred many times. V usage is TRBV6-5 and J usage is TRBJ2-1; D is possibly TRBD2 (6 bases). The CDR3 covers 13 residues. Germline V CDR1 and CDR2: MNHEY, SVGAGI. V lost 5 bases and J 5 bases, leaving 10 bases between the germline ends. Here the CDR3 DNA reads TGTGCCAGCAGTGGAGGACTAAACAATGAGCAGTTCTTC. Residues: CASSGGLNNEQFF.

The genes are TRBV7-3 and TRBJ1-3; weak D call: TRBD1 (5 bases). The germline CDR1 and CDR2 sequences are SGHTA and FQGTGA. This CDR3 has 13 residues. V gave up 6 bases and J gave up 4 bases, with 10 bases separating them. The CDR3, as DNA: TGTGCCAGCAGTCCAGGGATAGGAAACACCATATATTTT. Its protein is CASSPGIGNTIYF.

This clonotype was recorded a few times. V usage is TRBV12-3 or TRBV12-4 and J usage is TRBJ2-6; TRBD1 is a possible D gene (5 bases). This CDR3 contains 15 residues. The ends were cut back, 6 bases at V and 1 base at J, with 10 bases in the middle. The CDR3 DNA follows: TGTGCCAGCAGCGAAGGGGATTCTGGGGCCAACGTCCTGACTTTC. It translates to CASSEGDSGANVLTF.

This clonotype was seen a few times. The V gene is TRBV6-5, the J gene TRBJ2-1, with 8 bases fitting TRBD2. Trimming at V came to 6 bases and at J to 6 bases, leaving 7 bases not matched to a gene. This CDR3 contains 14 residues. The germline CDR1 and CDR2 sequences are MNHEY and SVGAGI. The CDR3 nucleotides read TGTGCCAGCAGCCCCCCCGGACTAGCCAATGAGCAGTTCTTC. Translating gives CASSPPGLANEQFF.

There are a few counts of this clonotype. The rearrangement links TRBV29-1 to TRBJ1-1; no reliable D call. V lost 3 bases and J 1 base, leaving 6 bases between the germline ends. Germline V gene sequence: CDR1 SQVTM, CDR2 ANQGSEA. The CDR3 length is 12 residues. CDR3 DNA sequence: TGCAGCGTTGACCCAGGGAACACTGAAGCTTTCTTT. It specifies CSVDPGNTEAFF.

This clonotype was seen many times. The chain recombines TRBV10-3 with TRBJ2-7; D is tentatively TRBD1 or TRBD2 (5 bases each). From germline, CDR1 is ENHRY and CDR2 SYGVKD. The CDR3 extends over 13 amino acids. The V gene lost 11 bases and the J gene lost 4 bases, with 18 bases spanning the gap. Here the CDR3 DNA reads TGTGCCGCTGCACCGGGACGGACATACGAGCAGTACGTC. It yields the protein CAAAPGRTYEQYV.

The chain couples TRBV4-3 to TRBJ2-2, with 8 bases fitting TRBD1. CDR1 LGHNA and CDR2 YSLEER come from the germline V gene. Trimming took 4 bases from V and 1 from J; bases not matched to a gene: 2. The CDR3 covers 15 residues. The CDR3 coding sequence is TGCGCCAGCAGCCCTGACAGGGGGAACACCGGGGAGCTGTTTTTT. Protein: CASSPDRGNTGELFF.

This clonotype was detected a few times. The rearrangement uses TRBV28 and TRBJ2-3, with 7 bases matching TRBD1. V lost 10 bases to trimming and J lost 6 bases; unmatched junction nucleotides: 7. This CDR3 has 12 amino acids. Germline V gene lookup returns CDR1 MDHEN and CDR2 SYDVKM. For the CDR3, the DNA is TGTGCCACCCGGGACAGCATGGATACGCAGTATTTT. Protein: CATRDSMDTQYF.

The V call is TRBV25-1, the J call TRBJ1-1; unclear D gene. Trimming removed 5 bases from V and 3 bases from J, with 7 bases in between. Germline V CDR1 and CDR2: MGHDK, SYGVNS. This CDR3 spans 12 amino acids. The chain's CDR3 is CASSKDYTEAFF. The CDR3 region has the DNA TGTGCCAGCAGTAAGGATTACACTGAAGCTTTCTTT.

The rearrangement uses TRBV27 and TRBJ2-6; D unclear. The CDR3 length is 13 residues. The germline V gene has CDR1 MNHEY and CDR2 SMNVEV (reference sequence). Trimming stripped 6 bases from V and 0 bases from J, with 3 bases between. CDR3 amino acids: CASRGSGANVLTF. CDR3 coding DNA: TGTGCCAGCAGGGGCTCTGGGGCCAACGTCCTGACTTTC.

The CDR3 sequence: CASSQEIYGLREKLFF. The CDR3 coding sequence is TGTGCCAGCAGCCAAGAAATTTACGGGCTAAGGGAAAAACTGTTTTTT. This rearrangement joins TRBV3-1 to TRBJ1-4; D call uncertain. The CDR3 consists of 16 residues. Germline assignment: CDR1 LGHDT and CDR2 YNNKEL (reference sequence). V lost 0 bases and J 8 bases, leaving 16 bases between the germline ends.

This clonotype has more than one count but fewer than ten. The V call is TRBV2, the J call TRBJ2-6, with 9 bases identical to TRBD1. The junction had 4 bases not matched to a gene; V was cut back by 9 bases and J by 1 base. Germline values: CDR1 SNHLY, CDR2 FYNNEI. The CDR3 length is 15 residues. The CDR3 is CASSDRGSGANVLTF. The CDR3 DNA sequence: TGTGCCAGTTCGGACAGGGGATCTGGGGCCAACGTCCTGACTTTC.

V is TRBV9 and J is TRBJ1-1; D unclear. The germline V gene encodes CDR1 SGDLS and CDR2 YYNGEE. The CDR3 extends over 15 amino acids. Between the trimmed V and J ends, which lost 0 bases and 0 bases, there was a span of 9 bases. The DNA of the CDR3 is TGTGCCAGCAGCGTAGTTCGGGTCATGAACACTGAAGCTTTCTTT. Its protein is CASSVVRVMNTEAFF.

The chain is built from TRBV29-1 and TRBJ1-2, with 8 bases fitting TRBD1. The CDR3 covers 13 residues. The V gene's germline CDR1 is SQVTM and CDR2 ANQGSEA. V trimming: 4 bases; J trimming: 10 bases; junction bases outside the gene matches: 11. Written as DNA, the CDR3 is TGCAGCGTTGTAGCGGGCGAGACAGGGGTCTACACCTTC. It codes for CSVVAGETGVYTF.

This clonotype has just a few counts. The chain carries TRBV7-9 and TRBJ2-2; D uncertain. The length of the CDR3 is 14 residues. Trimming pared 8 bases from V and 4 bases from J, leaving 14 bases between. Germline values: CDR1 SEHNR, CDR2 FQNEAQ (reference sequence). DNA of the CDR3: TGTGCCAGCCGCCCCCCGACTTTCACCGGGGAGCTGTTTTTT. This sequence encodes CASRPPTFTGELFF.

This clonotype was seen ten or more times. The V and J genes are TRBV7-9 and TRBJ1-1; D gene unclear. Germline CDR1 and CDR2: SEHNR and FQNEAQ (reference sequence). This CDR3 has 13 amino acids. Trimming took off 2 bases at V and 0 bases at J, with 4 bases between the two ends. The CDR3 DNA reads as TGTGCCAGCAGCTTACGACTGAACACTGAAGCTTTCTTT. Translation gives CASSLRLNTEAFF. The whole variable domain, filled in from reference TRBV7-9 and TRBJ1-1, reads DTGVSQNPRHKITKRGQNVTFRCDPISEHNRLYWYRQTLGQGPEFLTYFQNEAQLEKSRLLSDRFSAERPKGSFSTLEIQRTEQGDSAMYLCASSLRLNTEAFFGQGTRLTVV.

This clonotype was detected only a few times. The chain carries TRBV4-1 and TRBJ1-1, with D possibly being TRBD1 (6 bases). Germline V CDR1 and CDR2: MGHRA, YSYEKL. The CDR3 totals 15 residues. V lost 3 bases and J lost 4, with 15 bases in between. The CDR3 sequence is CASSHLQGMGTEAFF. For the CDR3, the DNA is TGCGCCAGCAGCCATTTACAGGGTATGGGCACTGAAGCTTTCTTT.

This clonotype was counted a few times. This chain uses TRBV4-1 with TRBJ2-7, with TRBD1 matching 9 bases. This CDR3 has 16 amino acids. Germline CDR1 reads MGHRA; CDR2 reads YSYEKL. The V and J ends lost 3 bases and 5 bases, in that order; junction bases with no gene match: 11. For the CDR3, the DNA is TGCGCCAGCAGCCACCGGGACAGGGTGTTTCTTCACGAGCAGTACTTC. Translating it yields CASSHRDRVFLHEQYF.